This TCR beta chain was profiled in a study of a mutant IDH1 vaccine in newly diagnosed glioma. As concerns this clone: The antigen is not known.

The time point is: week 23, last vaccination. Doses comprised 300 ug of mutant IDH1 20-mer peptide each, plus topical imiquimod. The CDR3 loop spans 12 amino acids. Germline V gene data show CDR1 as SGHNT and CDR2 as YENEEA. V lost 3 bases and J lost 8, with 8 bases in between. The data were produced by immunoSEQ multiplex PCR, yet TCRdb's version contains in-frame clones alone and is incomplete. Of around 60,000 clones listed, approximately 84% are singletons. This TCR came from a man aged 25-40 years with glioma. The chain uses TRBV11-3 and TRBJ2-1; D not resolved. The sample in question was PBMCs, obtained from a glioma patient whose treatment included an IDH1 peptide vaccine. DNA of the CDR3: TGTGCCAGCAGCTTTCTGGGCGATGAGCAGTTCTTC. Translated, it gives CASSFLGDEQFF.